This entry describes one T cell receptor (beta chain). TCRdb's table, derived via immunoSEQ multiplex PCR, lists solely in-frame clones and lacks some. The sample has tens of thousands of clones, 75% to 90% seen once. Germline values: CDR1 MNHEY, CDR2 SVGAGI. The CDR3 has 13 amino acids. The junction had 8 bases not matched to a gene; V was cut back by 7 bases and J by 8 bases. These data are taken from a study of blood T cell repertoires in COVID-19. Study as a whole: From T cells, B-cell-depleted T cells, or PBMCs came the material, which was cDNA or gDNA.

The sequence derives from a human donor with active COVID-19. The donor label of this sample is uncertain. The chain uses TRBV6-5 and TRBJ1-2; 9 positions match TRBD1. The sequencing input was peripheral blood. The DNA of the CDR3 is TGTGCCAGCAAAATACAGGGGGCAGGCGGCTACACCTTC. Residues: CASKIQGAGGYTF.